These 19 T cell receptor beta chains were sequenced from one sample in a study of blood T cell repertoires in COVID-19. Clones were sequenced by immunoSEQ multiplex PCR, and TCRdb holds only the in-frame ones, with some missing. The sample yields 310,000 or so clones, approximately 90% seen once. The sample consisted of PBMCs or T cells enriched from blood (not recorded which). These TCRs come from a woman in her 30s who had recovered from COVID-19.

The chain employs TRBV5-1 and TRBJ1-1; TRBD1 matches at 10 bases. The CDR3 runs 14 residues. V dropped 5 bases and J dropped 6; count of bases not matched to a gene: 7. Germline CDR1 reads SGHRS; CDR2 reads YFSETQ. The CDR3 protein is CASRTTGGAAEAFF. The CDR3 region has the DNA TGCGCCAGCAGGACGACAGGGGGCGCGGCTGAAGCTTTCTTT.

This chain connects TRBV4-3 to TRBJ2-2; 9 bases map to TRBD2. There are 16 residues in the CDR3. Per the germline V gene, CDR1 is LGHNA and CDR2 is YSLEER. The V and J ends lost 1 base and 6 bases, in that order; junction bases with no gene match: 6. CDR3 sequence: CASSQGVAGDAGELFF. As DNA, the CDR3 is TGCGCCAGCAGCCAAGGAGTAGCGGGGGATGCCGGGGAGCTGTTTTTT.

The chain is built from TRBV4-3 and TRBJ1-2, with no clear D. The CDR3 is 15 amino acids. V lost 1 base, J lost 0 bases, and 9 bases lay in between. CDR1 is LGHNA and CDR2 is YSLEER in the germline V gene. The CDR3 sequence is CASSQGWAANYGYTF. The DNA of the CDR3 is TGCGCCAGCAGCCAAGGCTGGGCAGCTAACTATGGCTACACCTTC.

CDR3 bases: TGTGCCAGCAGCGTCCGGGCAGGGCCCTACGAGCAGTACTTC. It codes for CASSVRAGPYEQYF. This rearrangement joins TRBV14 to TRBJ2-7; the D gene is possibly TRBD1 (5 bases). The CDR3 is 14 amino acids. V was clipped by 5 bases and J by 2 bases, with 13 bases between them. From germline, CDR1 is SGHDN and CDR2 FVKESK.

This clone has a handful of counts. The chain couples TRBV4-2 to TRBJ1-2; 8 nucleotides agree with TRBD1. The J segment lost 6 bases and the V segment lost 4 bases, leaving 4 bases of the junction unmatched. The CDR3 contains 13 residues. The V gene's germline CDR1 is LGHNA and CDR2 YNFKEQ. The CDR3 loop reads CASSPEGQDGYTF. As DNA, the CDR3 is TGTGCCAGCAGCCCGGAGGGACAGGATGGCTACACCTTC.

The J gene is TRBJ2-3, the V gene TRBV9; 8 bases agree with TRBD2. The germline CDR1 and CDR2 sequences are SGDLS and YYNGEE. This CDR3 has 15 amino acids. With 0 bases clipped from V and 6 bases from J, the junction kept 6 bases outside the gene matches. The CDR3 reads CASSVAGGVKDTQYF. The CDR3 DNA reads as TGTGCCAGCAGCGTAGCGGGGGGGGTTAAGGATACGCAGTATTTT.

V usage is TRBV6-6 and J usage is TRBJ1-1; no reliable D call. The germline gives CDR1 MNHNY, CDR2 SVGAGI (reference sequence). The CDR3 has 15 residues. V was shortened by 5 bases and J by 1 base, with 14 bases between the two germline ends. The CDR3 DNA reads as TGTGCCAGCAGTGCCCCCCGCAACGGGAACACTGAAGCTTTCTTT. Protein product: CASSAPRNGNTEAFF.

The V and J genes are TRBV11-2 and TRBJ2-1; D is unclear. Germline assignment: CDR1 SGHAT and CDR2 FQNNGV. This CDR3 region has 18 residues. The V and J ends lost 0 bases and 3 bases respectively, with 18 bases between them. As DNA, the CDR3 is TGTGCCAGCAGCTTAGATCCTCTTGAGTTGCTCGACTACAATGAGCAGTTCTTC. Amino acid sequence: CASSLDPLELLDYNEQFF.

This rearrangement joins TRBV30 to TRBJ1-5; maybe TRBD1 (6 bases). V dropped 4 bases and J dropped 7 bases, with 17 bases sitting between them. CDR1 and CDR2 from the germline V gene are GTSNPN and SVGIG (reference sequence). The CDR3 extends over 14 amino acids. The CDR3 region is CAWKPQGIGQPQHF. CDR3 in DNA: TGTGCCTGGAAACCCCAGGGGATAGGGCAGCCCCAGCATTTT.

This clone appeared once. The chain employs TRBV29-1 and TRBJ2-7; 7 positions match TRBD1. CDR3 length: 14 amino acids. Germline V lookup: CDR1 SQVTM, CDR2 ANQGSEA. J lost 6 bases, V lost 4 bases, and 12 bases had no gene match. CDR3 bases: TGCAGCGTTGGAAATAACTACAGGGGTGGCGAGCAGTACTTC. This encodes CSVGNNYRGGEQYF.

V gene TRBV19 combines with J gene TRBJ1-3, with TRBD1 matching over 7 bases. CDR1 and CDR2 (germline): LNHDA, SQIVND (reference sequence). V lost 5 bases to trimming and J lost 2 bases; unmatched junction nucleotides: 3. The length of the CDR3 is 14 residues. In DNA form, the CDR3 reads TGTGCCAGTAGTCCCAGGGGGACTGGAAACACCATATATTTT. It specifies CASSPRGTGNTIYF.

The CDR3 DNA follows: TGTGCCAGCTGCGGCGGCCCCCCCTTGAACACTGAAGCTTTCTTT. This sequence encodes CASCGGPPLNTEAFF. The J gene is TRBJ1-1, the V gene TRBV21-1. TRBV21-1 is a documented pseudogene. The CDR3 length is 15 residues.

The chain joins TRBV19 to TRBJ2-6, with D possibly matching TRBD1 (6 bases). The V gene's germline CDR1 is LNHDA and CDR2 SQIVND (reference sequence). The CDR3 has 16 residues. V shed 3 bases and J shed 1 base, with 10 bases lying between them. CDR3 DNA: TGTGCCAGTAGTATGGGGGCCAGATCTGGGGCCAACGTCCTGACTTTC. Protein sequence: CASSMGARSGANVLTF.

The chain combines TRBV15 with TRBJ2-5; the match to TRBD1 covers 8 bases. CDR3 size: 16 residues. The V and J ends lost 5 bases and 4 bases, in that order; junction bases with no gene match: 12. CDR1 and CDR2 (germline): LNHNV, YYDKDF (reference sequence). The CDR3 protein is CATSPDLTGVGETQYF. Written as DNA, the CDR3 is TGTGCCACCAGCCCGGACCTGACAGGGGTTGGAGAGACCCAGTACTTC.

The V and J genes are TRBV30 and TRBJ1-5, with D perhaps TRBD1 (5 bases). V lost 2 bases and J lost 3, with 11 bases in between. The CDR3 has 14 amino acids. The germline V gene encodes CDR1 GTSNPN and CDR2 SVGIG (reference sequence). The CDR3 is CAWSIGVNNQPQHF. The DNA of the CDR3 is TGTGCCTGGAGTATAGGGGTGAACAATCAGCCCCAGCATTTT.

The J gene is TRBJ1-2, the V gene TRBV12-3 or TRBV12-4; 7 bases are shared with TRBD1. The CDR3 length is 12 residues. Trimming cost V 5 bases and J 5 bases; bases outside gene matches: 2. The CDR3 coding sequence is TGTGCCAGCAGTCCGACAGGGTATGGCTACACCTTC. It codes for CASSPTGYGYTF.

This chain uses TRBV10-2 with TRBJ2-2, with D perhaps matching TRBD1 (7 bases). V was pared by 6 bases and J by 3 bases, with 17 bases between. CDR3 length equals 16 residues. CDR1 and CDR2 (germline): WSHSY, SAAADI. In DNA, the CDR3 is TGCGCCAGCAGCCAGGGGGGTTTTGGGCACACCGGGGAGCTGTTTTTT. Encoded protein: CASSQGGFGHTGELFF.

The V and J genes are TRBV30 and TRBJ2-5, with 8 bases that match TRBD2. The CDR3 has 14 amino acids. Germline CDR1 reads GTSNPN; CDR2 reads SVGIG (reference sequence). Trimming cost V 5 bases and J 3 bases; bases outside gene matches: 8. In DNA form, the CDR3 reads TGTGCCTGGTCACGGGGGGGCCCCGAAGAGACCCAGTACTTC. Translation gives CAWSRGGPEETQYF.

The rearrangement joins TRBV11-3 to TRBJ2-3; the D gene is possibly TRBD1 (6 bases). The germline gives CDR1 SGHNT, CDR2 YENEEA. V was pared by 1 base and J by 7 bases, with 15 bases between. The CDR3 length is 15 residues. CDR3 in DNA: TGTGCCAGCAGCTTAGGGGGACAACCCAGGTATACGCAGTATTTT. This translates into CASSLGGQPRYTQYF.